This T cell receptor beta chain was retrieved from a study of T cells after yellow fever vaccination. Study-wide points: Booster sampling recovered most clones from primary vaccination (around 96% CD4, around 88% CD8). CD4 and CD8 compartments shared a small share of clonotypes.

With 3 bases removed from V and 7 bases from J, the gap between germline ends came to 13 bases. The CDR3 spans 13 residues. Germline V gene sequence: CDR1 SGHTA, CDR2 FQGNSA. Concerning this clonotype itself: Its antigen is as yet unknown.

A 5'RACE template-switching step, the method used to make TCR cDNA, added a universal primer site and UMIs. One entry per CDR3 protein, called by TCRdb with MiXCR from the 5' RACE reads. The profile covers 510,000 or so distinct CDR3 sequences, with 15% to 20% appearing a single time and more than 13% taken by the ten largest. The TCR comes from a man aged 25-40 years who received the YFV17D yellow fever vaccine. This chain joins TRBV7-2 and TRBJ2-7; the D is unclear. This specimen was PBMCs, taken 15 days after the yellow fever booster vaccination. The CDR3 nucleotides are TGTGCCAGCAGCTTGGGCCCCGATATGGAGCAGTACTTC. Its translation is CASSLGPDMEQYF.